This record concerns one TCR beta chain sequence. As yet, its antigen is unknown. This sample is part of a study of beta chain features in type 1 diabetes. Overall study findings and caveats: Using cDNA template may skew counts toward highly expressing activated cells. Moderate yet significant TCRB CDR3 shortening was seen in Type 1 diabetes patients in all four CD4+ subsets.

Of the isolated RNA, all was reverse transcribed, and so the sequenced material was expressed TCRB transcripts. Using immunoSEQ multiplex PCR, the repertoire was profiled, and TCRdb retains in-frame clones only, with some absent. The sample holds 150,000 to 200,000 clones, 9% to 10% seen once. This CDR3 is built from 14 residues. Germline V gives CDR1 SNHLY, CDR2 FYNNEI. The ends were cut back, 6 bases at V and 1 base at J, with 12 bases in the middle. Sequencing was performed on central memory CD4+ T cells from blood. The V call is TRBV2, the J call TRBJ1-1; D may be TRBD1 (6 bases). This TCR came from a woman aged 25 to 45 with type 1 diabetes. The CDR3 loop reads CASSSQGSNTEAFF. The CDR3 DNA reads as TGTGCCAGCAGCTCACAGGGTTCGAACACTGAAGCTTTCTTT.